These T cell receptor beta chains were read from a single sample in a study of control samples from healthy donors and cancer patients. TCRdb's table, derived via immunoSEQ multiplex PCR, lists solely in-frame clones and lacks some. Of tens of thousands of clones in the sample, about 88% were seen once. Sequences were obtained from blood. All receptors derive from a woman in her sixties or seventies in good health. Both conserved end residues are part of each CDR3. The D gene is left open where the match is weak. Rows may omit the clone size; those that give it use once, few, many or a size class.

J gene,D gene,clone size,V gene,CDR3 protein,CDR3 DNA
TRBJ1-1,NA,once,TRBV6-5,CASTLTTPNTEAFF,TGTGCCAGCACCTTGACAACTCCGAACACTGAAGCTTTCTTT
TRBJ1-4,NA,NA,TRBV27,CASGPWGTSEKLFF,TGTGCCAGCGGACCTTGGGGGACAAGTGAAAAACTGTTTTTT
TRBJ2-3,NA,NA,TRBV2,CASSEVLFASTDTQYF,TGTGCCAGCAGTGAAGTGCTGTTTGCGTCCACAGATACGCAGTATTTT
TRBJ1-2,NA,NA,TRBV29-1,CSGRYKGYGYTF,TGCAGCGGACGATACAAGGGTTACGGCTACACCTTC
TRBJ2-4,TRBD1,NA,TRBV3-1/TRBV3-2,CASSLDRVGNIQYF,TGTGCCAGCAGCCTCGACAGGGTTGGAAACATTCAGTACTTC
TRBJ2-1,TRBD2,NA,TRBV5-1,CASSMTSGRGNEQFF,TGCGCCAGCAGCATGACTAGCGGGAGGGGGAATGAGCAGTTCTTC
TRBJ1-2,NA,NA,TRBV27,CASSSPGGRDLRSGYTF,TGTGCCAGCAGTAGCCCTGGGGGCAGGGACTTAAGGAGTGGCTACACCTTC
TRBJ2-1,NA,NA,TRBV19,CASSIETYNEQFF,TGTGCCAGTAGTATAGAGACCTACAATGAGCAGTTCTTC
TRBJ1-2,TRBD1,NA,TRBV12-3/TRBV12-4,CASSPRGGSGYTF,TGTGCCAGCAGTCCCAGGGGGGGCAGCGGCTACACCTTC
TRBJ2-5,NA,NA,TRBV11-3,CASSLGLQETQYF,TGTGCCAGCAGCTTAGGCCTTCAGGAGACCCAGTACTTC
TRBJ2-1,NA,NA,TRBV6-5,CATPPGYYNEQFF,TGTGCCACTCCGCCAGGCTACTACAATGAGCAGTTCTTC
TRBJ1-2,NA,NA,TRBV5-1,CASSLRTDYGYTF,TGCGCCAGCAGCTTACGGACAGACTATGGCTACACCTTC
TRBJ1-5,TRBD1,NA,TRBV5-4,CASSLQGSQPQHF,TGTGCCAGCAGCTTACAGGGGTCTCAGCCCCAGCATTTT
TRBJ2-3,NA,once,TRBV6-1,CASSEWEAGSDTQYF,TGTGCCAGCAGTGAATGGGAGGCAGGCTCAGATACGCAGTATTTT
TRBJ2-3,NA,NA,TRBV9,CASSVATADTQYF,TGTGCCAGCAGCGTAGCTACGGCCGATACGCAGTATTTT
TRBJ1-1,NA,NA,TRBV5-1,CASSLGKFNTEAFF,TGCGCCAGCAGCTTGGGCAAGTTCAACACTGAAGCTTTCTTT
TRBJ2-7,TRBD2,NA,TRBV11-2,CASSLNPGGPEQYF,TGTGCCAGCAGCTTAAATCCGGGAGGCCCCGAGCAGTACTTC
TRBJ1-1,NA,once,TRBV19,CASSPKAATEAFF,TGTGCCAGTAGCCCAAAGGCGGCCACTGAAGCTTTCTTT
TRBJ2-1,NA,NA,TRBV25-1,CASSPSAGYNEQFF,TGTGCCAGCAGTCCCTCAGCGGGCTACAATGAGCAGTTCTTC
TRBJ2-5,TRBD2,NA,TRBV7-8,CASSPGPGGETQYF,TGTGCCAGCAGCCCAGGGCCGGGGGGAGAGACCCAGTACTTC
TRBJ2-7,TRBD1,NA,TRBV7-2,CASSLEVWDRQYF,TGTGCCAGCAGCTTAGAGGTATGGGACAGGCAGTACTTC
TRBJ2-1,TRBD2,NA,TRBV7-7,CASSSTSGGARGGYNEQFF,TGTGCTAGCAGCTCAACTTCGGGGGGGGCGAGGGGAGGATACAATGAGCAGTTCTTC
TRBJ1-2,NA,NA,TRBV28,CASSLWEYGYTF,TGTGCCAGCAGTTTATGGGAGTATGGCTACACCTTC
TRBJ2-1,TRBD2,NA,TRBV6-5,CASSFQLAGGNNEQFF,TGTGCCAGCAGTTTTCAACTAGCGGGAGGGAACAATGAGCAGTTCTTC
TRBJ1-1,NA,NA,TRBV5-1,CASSLEGMNTEAFF,TGCGCCAGCAGCTTGGAGGGCATGAACACTGAAGCTTTCTTT
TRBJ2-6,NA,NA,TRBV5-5,CASSLGLGGANVLTF,TGTGCCAGCAGCTTAGGGCTTGGCGGGGCCAACGTCCTGACTTTC
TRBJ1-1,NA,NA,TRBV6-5,CASSYAPVNTEAFF,TGTGCCAGCAGTTACGCGCCGGTAAACACTGAAGCTTTCTTT
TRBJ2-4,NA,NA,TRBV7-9,CASSLLMTENIQYF,TGTGCCAGCAGCTTATTAATGACGGAAAACATTCAGTACTTC
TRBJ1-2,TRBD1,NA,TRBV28,CASRPGQENYGYTF,TGTGCCAGCAGGCCGGGACAGGAGAACTATGGCTACACCTTC
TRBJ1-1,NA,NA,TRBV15,CATSASGSGNTEAFF,TGTGCCACCAGCGCGTCTGGCTCGGGGAACACTGAAGCTTTCTTT
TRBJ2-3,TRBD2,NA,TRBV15,CATSRGLAGFTDTQYF,TGTGCCACCAGCAGAGGATTAGCGGGGTTCACAGATACGCAGTATTTT
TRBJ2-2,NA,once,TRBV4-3,CASSQQTGTNTGELFF,TGCGCCAGCAGCCAACAGACCGGGACGAACACCGGGGAGCTGTTTTTT
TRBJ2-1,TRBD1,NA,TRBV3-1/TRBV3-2,CASSPTLGTGYYNEQFF,TGTGCCAGCAGCCCTACCCTCGGGACAGGGTACTACAATGAGCAGTTCTTC
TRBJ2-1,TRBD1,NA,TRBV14,CASSQDRVTGAHYNEQFF,TGTGCCAGCAGCCAAGATAGGGTGACAGGGGCCCACTACAATGAGCAGTTCTTC
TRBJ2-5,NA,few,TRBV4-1,CASSQDRARQETQYF,TGCGCCAGCAGCCAAGACAGGGCCCGACAAGAGACCCAGTACTTC
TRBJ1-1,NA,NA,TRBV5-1,CASSLQSNTEAFF,TGCGCCAGCAGCTTGCAGTCGAACACTGAAGCTTTCTTT
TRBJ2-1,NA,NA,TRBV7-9,CASSLENWGSSDEQFF,TGTGCCAGCAGCTTAGAGAATTGGGGCTCCTCTGATGAGCAGTTCTTC
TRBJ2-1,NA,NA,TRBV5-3,CARSLVPGYNEQFF,TGTGCCAGAAGCTTGGTTCCGGGTTACAATGAGCAGTTCTTC
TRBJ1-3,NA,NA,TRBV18,CASSPVVVTANSGNTIYF,TGTGCCAGCTCACCAGTAGTGGTGACGGCAAACTCTGGAAACACCATATATTTT
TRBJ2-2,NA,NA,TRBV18,CASSPLPTGELFF,TGTGCCAGCTCTCCCCTGCCTACCGGGGAGCTGTTTTTT
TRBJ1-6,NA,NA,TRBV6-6,CASSRSPTGETTPLHF,TGTGCCAGCAGTCGATCCCCGACAGGAGAAACTACACCCCTCCACTTT
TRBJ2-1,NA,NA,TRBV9,CASSSTHQGGEQFF,TGTGCCAGCAGCTCCACCCACCAAGGTGGTGAGCAGTTCTTC
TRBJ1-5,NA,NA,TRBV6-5,CASSYKGGGNQPQHF,TGTGCCAGCAGTTACAAAGGGGGTGGCAATCAGCCCCAGCATTTT
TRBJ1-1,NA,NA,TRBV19,CASSIPRGGGTEAFF,TGTGCCAGTAGTATCCCTCGGGGAGGGGGCACTGAAGCTTTCTTT
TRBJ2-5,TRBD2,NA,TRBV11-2,CASTLSGGRETQYF,TGTGCCAGCACCCTATCGGGGGGGAGGGAGACCCAGTACTTC
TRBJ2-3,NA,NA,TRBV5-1,CASSSDGLSTDTQYF,TGCGCCAGCAGCTCGGACGGACTCAGCACAGATACGCAGTATTTT
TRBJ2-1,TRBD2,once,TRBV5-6,CASSYPSGSYNEQFF,TGTGCCAGCAGCTACCCTAGCGGGTCCTACAATGAGCAGTTCTTC
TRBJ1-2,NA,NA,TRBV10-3,CAISESSYGYTF,TGTGCCATCAGTGAGTCATCGTATGGCTACACCTTC
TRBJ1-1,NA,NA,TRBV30,CAWRVGRANTEAFF,TGTGCCTGGAGAGTCGGCAGGGCGAACACTGAAGCTTTCTTT
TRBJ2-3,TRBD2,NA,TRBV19,CASSNLAGGHRDTQYF,TGTGCCAGTAGTAATCTAGCGGGGGGGCATAGAGATACGCAGTATTTT
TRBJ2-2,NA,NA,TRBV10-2,CASTTRNTGELFF,TGCGCCAGCACTACTAGAAACACCGGGGAGCTGTTTTTT
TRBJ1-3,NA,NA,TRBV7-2,CASSLGATGSSGNTIYF,TGTGCCAGCAGCTTAGGTGCAACTGGAAGCTCTGGAAACACCATATATTTT
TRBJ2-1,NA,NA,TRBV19,CASSHQGGTYNEQFF,TGTGCCAGTAGTCATCAGGGGGGAACCTACAATGAGCAGTTCTTC
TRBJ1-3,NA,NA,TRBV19,CASSIERTEPRNTIYF,TGTGCCAGTAGTATAGAGCGGACGGAACCGAGAAACACCATATATTTT
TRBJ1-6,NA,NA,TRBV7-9,CASSAGTVNSPLHF,TGTGCCAGCAGCGCAGGGACGGTTAATTCACCCCTCCACTTT
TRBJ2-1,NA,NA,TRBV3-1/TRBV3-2,CASSQGAGEQFF,TGTGCCAGCAGCCAGGGAGCGGGCGAGCAGTTCTTC
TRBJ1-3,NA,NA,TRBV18,CASSRTGGNTIYF,TGTGCCAGCTCACGGACGGGTGGAAACACCATATATTTT
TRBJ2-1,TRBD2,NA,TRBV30,CAWSLGLENEQFF,TGTGCCTGGAGTTTGGGACTAGAGAATGAGCAGTTCTTC